Each of the 30 T cell receptor beta chains below was sequenced from the same sample in a study of cytomegalovirus exposure and HLA in healthy donors. PCR primers comprised 60 Vbeta and 13 Jbeta primers. Libraries were prepared by immunoSEQ multiplex PCR; TCRdb keeps only in-frame clonotypes and omits some of them. The table has 150,000 to 200,000 clones, over 70% seen once. Source material: PBMCs. The receptors were sampled from a woman aged 40-49 years in good health and CMV-seronegative.

V gene TRBV29-1 combines with J gene TRBJ2-7; TRBD2 aligns across 8 bases. Per germline, CDR1 SQVTM and CDR2 ANQGSEA. This CDR3 is built from 13 residues. V lost 4 bases to trimming and J lost 4 bases; unmatched junction nucleotides: 6. The CDR3, as DNA: TGCAGCGTTGCTACTAGCGGCCCATACGAGCAGTACTTC. Its translation: CSVATSGPYEQYF.

This chain connects TRBV14 to TRBJ2-2; 8 bases match TRBD2. The trim removed 5 bases at V and 4 bases at J, leaving 6 bases unmatched. Germline loops: CDR1 SGHDN, CDR2 FVKESK. The CDR3 runs 15 residues. CDR3 loop: CASSVRLAPTGELFF. CDR3 nucleotide sequence: TGTGCCAGCAGCGTCCGACTAGCGCCCACCGGGGAGCTGTTTTTT.

The V gene is TRBV28, the J gene TRBJ2-1, with TRBD1 as a possible D gene (6 bases). CDR1 and CDR2 from the germline V gene are MDHEN and SYDVKM. Deletions cut 4 bases from V and 3 bases from J, with 22 bases between. The CDR3 covers 18 residues. The DNA of the CDR3 is TGTGCCAGCAGTTATCTTCGTCAAACAGGGATCAACTACAATGAGCAGTTCTTC. As protein: CASSYLRQTGINYNEQFF.

The CDR3 region has the DNA TGTGCCAGCGCTAGACTAGCGGGATCCAGGGATACGCAGTATTTT. Its protein product is CASARLAGSRDTQYF. The chain couples TRBV2 to TRBJ2-3; 11 positions match TRBD2. The CDR3 is 15 residues long. J gave up 6 bases and V 8 bases, and 10 bases lay outside the gene matches. Germline CDR1 and CDR2: SNHLY and FYNNEI.

The V gene is TRBV6-5, the J gene TRBJ1-1; a weak D match, TRBD1 (6 bases). The V gene lost 2 bases and the J gene lost 5 bases, with 15 bases spanning the gap. CDR1 is MNHEY and CDR2 is SVGAGI in the germline V gene. The CDR3 extends over 15 amino acids. CDR3 DNA: TGTGCCAGCAGTTACGCCCCGGGCCAGGGGACTGAAGCTTTCTTT. Protein product: CASSYAPGQGTEAFF.

The V gene is TRBV7-3, the J gene TRBJ2-1; TRBD2 aligns across 11 bases. Looked up from germline, CDR1 is SGHTA and CDR2 is FQGTGA. There are 14 residues in the CDR3. J gave up 6 bases and V 4 bases, and 2 bases lay outside the gene matches. This CDR3 is CASSSSGRRNEQFF. The DNA of the CDR3 is TGTGCCAGCAGCTCTAGCGGGAGGCGCAATGAGCAGTTCTTC. The full variable domain, completed using reference TRBV7-3 and TRBJ2-1, is GAGVSQTPSNKVTEKGKYVELRCDPISGHTALYWYRQSLGQGPEFLIYFQGTGAADDSGLPNDRFFAVRPEGSVSTLKIQRTERGDSAVYLCASSSSGRRNEQFFGPGTRLTVL.

This chain links TRBV11-2 with TRBJ2-7; 10 nucleotides align to TRBD2. Per germline, CDR1 SGHAT and CDR2 FQNNGV. This CDR3 has 16 residues. J was trimmed by 4 bases and V by 5 bases; bases with no gene match: 11. The CDR3 DNA is TGTGCCAGCAGCCATGCCGGACTAGCGGAAGTTTACGAGCAGTACTTC. It encodes CASSHAGLAEVYEQYF. Combining the CDR3 with reference TRBV11-2 and TRBJ2-7 gives the whole variable domain EAGVAQSPRYKIIEKRQSVAFWCNPISGHATLYWYQQILGQGPKLLIQFQNNGVVDDSQLPKDRFSAERLKGVDSTLKIQPAKLEDSAVYLCASSHAGLAEVYEQYFGPGTRLTVT.

The chain combines TRBV28 with TRBJ2-1; 7 bases are shared with TRBD1. Germline-derived CDR1 and CDR2 are MDHEN and SYDVKM. The CDR3 totals 13 residues. V lost 8 bases to trimming and J lost 7 bases; unmatched junction nucleotides: 8. Written as DNA, the CDR3 is TGTGCCAGCTCGACGACAGGGCGGAATGAGCAGTTCTTC. This gives the protein CASSTTGRNEQFF.

The CDR3 loop is CAIRGRTGGEYTQYF. CDR3 sequence (DNA): TGTGCCATCAGGGGAAGGACAGGGGGCGAGTATACGCAGTATTTT. The chain has TRBV10-3 and TRBJ2-3; TRBD1 matches 11 bases. Germline CDR1 and CDR2: ENHRY and SYGVKD. The CDR3 loop spans 15 amino acids. V was pared by 6 bases and J by 7 bases, with 9 bases of the junction left unmatched.

V is TRBV29-1 and J is TRBJ1-6, with a tentative D call TRBD1 (5 bases). The CDR3 sequence is 13 residues long. CDR1 and CDR2 (germline): SQVTM, ANQGSEA. The V and J ends lost 4 bases and 9 bases respectively, with 13 bases between them. CDR3 in amino acids: CSVGGGTFSPLHF. The CDR3, as DNA: TGCAGCGTTGGGGGAGGGACCTTTTCACCCCTCCACTTT.

The chain recombines TRBV6-1 with TRBJ1-1; 12 bases fit TRBD1. V dropped 6 bases and J dropped 4; count of bases not matched to a gene: 3. Germline V gives CDR1 MNHNS, CDR2 SASEGT. The CDR3 runs 14 residues. In DNA form, the CDR3 reads TGTGCCAGCAGGGGGACAGGGGGCCTCACTGAAGCTTTCTTT. Amino acid sequence: CASRGTGGLTEAFF.

This CDR3 is CASSSGQGGNSPLHF. The CDR3 nucleotides are TGTGCCAGCAGCTCGGGACAGGGGGGCAATTCACCCCTCCACTTT. The chain links TRBV7-9 to TRBJ1-6; 11 bases agree with TRBD1. In germline, CDR1 is SEHNR, CDR2 FQNEAQ (reference sequence). CDR3 length: 15 amino acids. V dropped 4 bases and J dropped 7; count of bases not matched to a gene: 3.

The chain uses TRBV9 and TRBJ1-6, with 7 bases matching TRBD1. This CDR3 has 13 residues. From germline, CDR1 is SGDLS and CDR2 YYNGEE. Trimming removed 5 bases from V and 6 bases from J; junction bases left unmatched: 2. CDR3 sequence (DNA): TGTGCCAGCAGTGGGACAGTTAATTCACCCCTCCACTTT. Its translation: CASSGTVNSPLHF.

The chain links TRBV11-2 to TRBJ1-4, with D tentatively TRBD1 (6 bases). The CDR3 length is 16 residues. The germline V gene encodes CDR1 SGHAT and CDR2 FQNNGV. Trimming cost V 0 bases and J 7 bases, with 15 bases left between them. In DNA, the CDR3 is TGTGCCAGCAGCTTAGATCTAGGGACACGGGGTGAAAAACTGTTTTTT. Amino acids: CASSLDLGTRGEKLFF.

This rearrangement joins TRBV2 to TRBJ2-2; 10 bases are a match to TRBD2. Germline V gene lookup returns CDR1 SNHLY and CDR2 FYNNEI. J was trimmed by 1 base and V by 6 bases; bases with no gene match: 2. This CDR3 is 15 amino acids long. The CDR3 is CASSRLAGNTGELFF. CDR3 bases: TGTGCCAGCAGCCGACTAGCGGGGAACACCGGGGAGCTGTTTTTT.

This clone appeared once. CDR3 sequence reads: CASSFRGPTTGELFF. CDR3 DNA sequence: TGTGCCAGCAGTTTCAGGGGGCCTACAACCGGGGAGCTGTTTTTT. The chain joins TRBV28 to TRBJ2-2; 8 bases match TRBD1. The CDR3 is 15 amino acids. The germline V gene has CDR1 MDHEN and CDR2 SYDVKM. With 3 bases clipped from V and 5 bases from J, the junction kept 5 bases outside the gene matches.

J is TRBJ1-2 and V is TRBV7-8; D ambiguous. V lost 3 bases, J lost 5 bases, and 13 bases lay in between. There are 14 residues in the CDR3. CDR1 and CDR2 from the germline V gene are SGHVS and FQNEAQ. The CDR3 DNA follows: TGTGCCAGCAGCTTCGGGAGTTTCGCGTATGGCTACACCTTC. This gives the protein CASSFGSFAYGYTF.

The V call is TRBV28, the J call TRBJ2-1, with TRBD1 as a possible D gene (5 bases). Germline CDR1 and CDR2: MDHEN and SYDVKM. V was cut by 3 bases and J by 9 bases, with 18 bases left in between. This CDR3 has 15 residues. CDR3 nucleotide sequence: TGTGCCAGCAGTTTCCCGGGTCTTCAAAGGGGTGAGCAGTTCTTC. It translates to CASSFPGLQRGEQFF.

CDR3 sequence (DNA): TGTGCCAGCTCAATGGGACAGGGCAACACTGAAGCTTTCTTT. This encodes CASSMGQGNTEAFF. The chain recombines TRBV18 with TRBJ1-1, with 9 bases matching TRBD1. Per the germline V gene, CDR1 is KGHSH and CDR2 is LQKENI. The CDR3 spans 14 residues. With V trimmed by 5 bases and J by 2 bases, 3 bases remained unmatched.

The chain combines TRBV6-6 with TRBJ1-2; a possible D gene is TRBD1 (6 bases). The CDR3 length is 16 residues. V lost 1 base, J lost 3 bases, and 15 bases lay in between. Germline CDR1 MNHNY, CDR2 SVGAGI (reference sequence). CDR3 in DNA: TGTGCCAGCAGTTACTTCAGCAGGGGCGCGGACTATGGCTACACCTTC. Translation gives CASSYFSRGADYGYTF.

This clone was seen just once. This sequence joins TRBV6-1 and TRBJ2-3; 8 positions match TRBD2. The germline gives CDR1 MNHNS, CDR2 SASEGT. This CDR3 contains 16 residues. Trimming removed 1 base from V and 2 bases from J; junction bases left unmatched: 5. The CDR3 is CASSEGGGGPTDTQYF. In nucleotides, the CDR3 is TGTGCCAGCAGTGAAGGGGGCGGGGGGCCCACAGATACGCAGTATTTT.

The chain carries TRBV9 and TRBJ2-5; D possibly corresponds to TRBD2 (5 bases). Judging by the DNA end, TRBJ2-7 fits better; the J call may be wrong. The CDR3 sequence is 12 residues long. Germline lookup yields CDR1 SGDLS and CDR2 YYNGEE. The CDR3 DNA follows: TGTGCCAGCAGCAGAGGAGGCAGCGAGCAGTACTTC. Translating gives CASSRGGSEQYF.

The chain is built from TRBV15 and TRBJ2-7; 8 bases are a match to TRBD2. Germline loops: CDR1 LNHNV, CDR2 YYDKDF (reference sequence). Unmatched junction bases numbered 14, after V lost 0 bases and J lost 7 bases. The CDR3 is 17 residues long. CDR3 loop: CATSRELMGAGVWEQYF. The CDR3, as DNA: TGTGCCACCAGCAGAGAGTTAATGGGAGCGGGGGTTTGGGAGCAGTACTTC.

This chain connects TRBV9 to TRBJ2-2; 8 nucleotides match TRBD2. J lost 3 bases, V lost 3 bases, and 7 bases had no gene match. The length of the CDR3 is 16 residues. Germline CDR1 is SGDLS and CDR2 is YYNGEE. The DNA for the CDR3 is TGTGCCAGCAGCGCCGCGGGGGGCCTGTACACCGGGGAGCTGTTTTTT. This gives the protein CASSAAGGLYTGELFF.

This clone was seen once. The chain joins TRBV28 to TRBJ1-6; TRBD1 matches at 7 bases. CDR3 length: 14 residues. V was clipped by 5 bases and J by 5 bases; unmatched bases: 3. Germline lookup yields CDR1 MDHEN and CDR2 SYDVKM. Written as DNA, the CDR3 is TGTGCCAGCAGTGGCGGACAGGATAATTCACCCCTCCACTTT. Residues: CASSGGQDNSPLHF.

This clone was found once. The J gene is TRBJ2-5, the V gene TRBV6-1; D is possibly TRBD1 (6 bases). The J call could be wrong; TRBJ2-7 is a better fit for the DNA end. Germline loops: CDR1 MNHNS, CDR2 SASEGT. The CDR3 runs 15 residues. The CDR3 spells CASSAWDTDSYEQYF. DNA of the CDR3: TGTGCCAGCAGTGCCTGGGACACTGACTCCTACGAGCAGTACTTC.

The V call is TRBV19, the J call TRBJ1-5, with a weak D call TRBD1 (5 bases). The ends were cut back, 7 bases at V and 2 bases at J, with 21 bases in the middle. The CDR3 contains 17 residues. Germline V gene sequence: CDR1 LNHDA, CDR2 SQIVND (reference sequence). The CDR3 protein is CASTPIGAERRNQPQHF. The CDR3, as DNA: TGTGCCAGTACCCCCATTGGGGCGGAAAGGCGCAATCAGCCCCAGCATTTT.

V is TRBV7-2 and J is TRBJ1-3; D may be TRBD1 (6 bases). V gave up 5 bases and J gave up 2 bases, with 13 bases separating them. Germline CDR1 and CDR2: SGHTA and FQGNSA. The CDR3 runs to 15 residues. The CDR3 reads CASSQTGSPGNTIYF. The CDR3, as DNA: TGTGCCAGCAGCCAGACAGGTTCCCCTGGAAACACCATATATTTT.

This clone occurred a few times. The chain joins TRBV11-2 to TRBJ2-3, with D unresolved. CDR1 and CDR2 (germline): SGHAT, FQNNGV. The CDR3 runs 13 residues. Between the trimmed V and J ends, which lost 5 bases and 6 bases, there was a span of 12 bases. The CDR3 DNA reads TGTGCCAGCAGCGCTCCCAGTATGGATACGCAGTATTTT. Amino acids: CASSAPSMDTQYF.

This clone came up a few times. V is TRBV7-2 and J is TRBJ2-1; 12 nucleotides match TRBD2. The CDR3 loop spans 16 amino acids. V shed 2 bases, J shed 8 bases, and the junction held 7 bases outside the gene matches. The V gene's germline CDR1 is SGHTA and CDR2 FQGNSA. The CDR3 nucleotides read TGTGCCAGCAGCTTACTAGCGGGGGGGCCGTTTTATGAGCAGTTCTTC. Protein sequence: CASSLLAGGPFYEQFF.